This paragraph reports one TCR beta chain. Its matching antigen is unknown. The sample originates from a study of T cell responses to AZD1222 COVID-19 vaccine. Study observations and caveats: Females outnumbered males among donors, who were mostly white British; clonal diversity was possibly underestimated. When two AZD1222 doses had been given, Spike-specific TCR breadth and depth rose. Scientists sampled the repertoires only once the peak T cell response had passed.

The CDR3 spans 14 residues. Some clones are missing from TCRdb's copy, which holds only in-frame ones; the method was immunoSEQ multiplex PCR. The table shows approximately 130,000 clones, with 70% to 90% occurring only once. This sample comprised peripheral blood, obtained 28 days after the second AZD1222 dose. The clonotype originates from an adult who received the AZD1222 COVID-19 vaccine. This chain connects TRBV12-2 to TRBJ1-1. TRBV12-2 is a recognized pseudogene. Written as DNA, the CDR3 is TGTGCAAGTCGCTTGCGTCATAGGAACACTGAAGCTTTCTTT. Protein product: CASRLRHRNTEAFF.